Each of the 30 T cell receptor beta chains below was sequenced from the same sample in a study of OX40 agonist ivuxolimab in advanced cancers. Libraries came from the immunoSEQ multiplex PCR assay. TCRdb took this table from immuneACCESS and kept in-frame rearrangements with V and J called. Such tables lack part of the clones; where checked against another copy, unresolved V genes explain under half of the gap, and the rest is unexplained. A total of 60,000 to 80,000 clones appear in this sample, approximately 80% of them only once. The ten largest account for around 1.5% of the sample. The sequencing used CD4+ or CD8+ T cells sorted from blood, collected in a trial of the OX40 agonist ivuxolimab. These receptors were collected from an adult with an advanced solid tumor such as melanoma, head and neck, liver or kidney cancer.

The chain carries TRBV9 and TRBJ1-1, with D unresolved. The CDR3 is 14 residues long. V lost 4 bases and J lost 2, with 12 bases in between. Germline CDR1 and CDR2: SGDLS and YYNGEE. CDR3 sequence reads: CASSPNPLNTEAFF. The CDR3 nucleotides read TGTGCCAGCAGCCCGAACCCTTTAAACACTGAAGCTTTCTTT.

The chain links TRBV28 to TRBJ2-7; possible D gene TRBD1, 5 bases. Per the germline V gene, CDR1 is MDHEN and CDR2 is SYDVKM. The CDR3 length is 15 residues. V shed 7 bases and J shed 4 bases, with 20 bases lying between them. The CDR3 DNA sequence: TGTGCCAGCACCCCAACTGGGGCCTGGCGGTACGAGCAGTACTTC. It translates to CASTPTGAWRYEQYF.

V gene TRBV18 combines with J gene TRBJ1-2; maybe TRBD1 (5 bases). The CDR3 has 14 amino acids. Between the trimmed V and J ends, which lost 2 bases and 5 bases, there was a span of 12 bases. Germline V gene data show CDR1 as KGHSH and CDR2 as LQKENI. CDR3 in DNA: TGTGCCAGCTCACCAACCAGCAGGGATTATGGCTACACCTTC. It encodes CASSPTSRDYGYTF.

The chain uses TRBV25-1 and TRBJ2-5, with 8 bases aligning to TRBD2. The CDR3 contains 14 residues. CDR1 is MGHDK, CDR2 SYGVNS, per germline. Trimming removed 6 bases from V and 5 bases from J; junction bases left unmatched: 8. The CDR3 region has the DNA TGTGCCAGCAGAAAGTCGTCGGGGGGGGAGACCCAGTACTTC. Amino acid sequence: CASRKSSGGETQYF.

This chain joins TRBV15 and TRBJ2-3; D may be TRBD1 (6 bases). Germline assignment: CDR1 LNHNV and CDR2 YYDKDF (reference sequence). This CDR3 has 16 amino acids. V lost 0 bases and J 1 base, leaving 11 bases between the germline ends. CDR3 bases: TGTGCCACCAGCAGAGATCAGGCAGGGGGCACAGATACGCAGTATTTT. Its translation is CATSRDQAGGTDTQYF.

In this sample, this clone turned up a few times. The rearrangement joins TRBV4-1 to TRBJ1-2; D is ambiguous. The germline V gene has CDR1 MGHRA and CDR2 YSYEKL. This CDR3 comprises 14 residues. V shed 0 bases and J shed 2 bases, with 7 bases lying between them. The CDR3 spells CASSQDFTNYGYTF. The CDR3 region has the DNA TGCGCCAGCAGCCAAGACTTTACCAACTATGGCTACACCTTC.

The chain joins TRBV4-3 to TRBJ1-5; D remains ambiguous. Germline values: CDR1 LGHNA, CDR2 YSLEER. With 0 bases removed from V and 0 bases from J, the gap between germline ends came to 6 bases. This CDR3 has 15 residues. The CDR3 DNA sequence: TGCGCCAGCAGCCAAGATGGGAATAGCAATCAGCCCCAGCATTTT. Amino acids: CASSQDGNSNQPQHF.

This clone was observed a few times. The chain couples TRBV28 to TRBJ2-2, with D uncertain. CDR1 is MDHEN, CDR2 SYDVKM, per germline. Trimming left V 1 base short and J 1 base short, with 1 base between. The CDR3 length is 13 residues. DNA for the CDR3: TGTGCCAGCAGTTTATTGAACACCGGGGAGCTGTTTTTT. The encoded protein is CASSLLNTGELFF.

The gene calls are TRBV4-2 and TRBJ2-3; D gene unclear. V lost 4 bases and J 4 bases, leaving 12 bases between the germline ends. In germline, CDR1 is LGHNA, CDR2 YNFKEQ. This CDR3 comprises 14 residues. The CDR3 is CASSRTTVADTQYF. Written as DNA, the CDR3 is TGTGCCAGCAGCCGCACTACGGTCGCAGATACGCAGTATTTT.

In this sample, this clone turned up once. This CDR3 reads CASSFVLAAPEQYF. The CDR3 DNA reads as TGCGCCAGCAGCTTCGTCCTAGCGGCCCCCGAGCAGTACTTC. J is TRBJ2-7 and V is TRBV5-1, with 7 nucleotides matching TRBD2. V shed 2 bases, J shed 6 bases, and the junction held 8 bases outside the gene matches. CDR1 and CDR2 from the germline V gene are SGHRS and YFSETQ. CDR3 length equals 14 residues.

The gene calls are TRBV6-5 and TRBJ2-2; D gene uncertain. Trimming stripped 7 bases from V and 3 bases from J, with 6 bases between. The germline V gene encodes CDR1 MNHEY and CDR2 SVGAGI. There are 12 residues in the CDR3. The CDR3 sequence: CASMKDTGELFF. Written as DNA, the CDR3 is TGTGCCAGCATGAAGGACACCGGGGAGCTGTTTTTT.

V gene TRBV7-9 combines with J gene TRBJ2-3; D remains unclear. Germline CDR1 reads SEHNR; CDR2 reads FQNEAQ (reference sequence). This CDR3 has 13 residues. Trimming pared 0 bases from V and 6 bases from J, leaving 7 bases between. CDR3 nucleotides: TGTGCCAGCAGCTTAGCCGTGGGGGATACGCAGTATTTT. This gives the protein CASSLAVGDTQYF. Variable domain in full (rest from reference TRBV7-9 and TRBJ2-3): DTGVSQNPRHKITKRGQNVTFRCDPISEHNRLYWYRQTLGQGPEFLTYFQNEAQLEKSRLLSDRFSAERPKGSFSTLEIQRTEQGDSAMYLCASSLAVGDTQYFGPGTRLTVL.

The chain uses TRBV6-6 and TRBJ2-3; 9 bases map to TRBD2. V shed 6 bases and J 2 bases; nucleotides not matched to a gene: 9. Germline V gene data show CDR1 as MNHNY and CDR2 as SVGAGI (reference sequence). The CDR3 length is 16 residues. In nucleotides, the CDR3 is TGTGCCAGCAGCCACTCGGCGGGAGGGCCCACAGATACGCAGTATTTT. Its protein product is CASSHSAGGPTDTQYF.

This chain uses TRBV7-2 with TRBJ2-5, with D tentatively TRBD1 (5 bases). The CDR3 is 13 amino acids. The V gene lost 5 bases and the J gene lost 11 bases, with 18 bases spanning the gap. Germline V gene lookup returns CDR1 SGHTA and CDR2 FQGNSA. The CDR3 DNA is TGTGCCAGCAGCCCAGGGCAGCTTCAGAAACAGTACTTC. This encodes CASSPGQLQKQYF.

The chain combines TRBV18 with TRBJ2-7; TRBD1 agrees at 12 bases. Germline V lookup: CDR1 KGHSH, CDR2 LQKENI. The length of the CDR3 is 15 residues. The junction had 4 bases not matched to a gene; V was cut back by 2 bases and J by 5 bases. The CDR3 DNA sequence: TGTGCCAGCTCACCATTCGGGACAGGGGGCGACGAGCAGTACTTC. Its translation: CASSPFGTGGDEQYF.

The genes are TRBV13 and TRBJ2-5; 7 positions agree with TRBD1. This CDR3 is 15 amino acids long. CDR1 is PRHDT, CDR2 FYEKMQ, per germline (reference sequence). After removal of 5 bases from V and 5 bases from J, the junction contained 11 bases not matched to a gene. The CDR3 protein is CASSARQGVGETQYF. DNA of the CDR3: TGTGCCAGCAGCGCACGACAGGGTGTCGGCGAGACCCAGTACTTC.

V is TRBV27 and J is TRBJ2-3; maybe TRBD1 (5 bases). V was shortened by 7 bases and J by 4 bases, with 15 bases between the two germline ends. This CDR3 is built from 14 residues. CDR1 and CDR2 (germline): MNHEY, SMNVEV (reference sequence). The CDR3 DNA follows: TGTGCCAGCATGGATGTGGGGCTGCCAGATACGCAGTATTTT. Its protein product is CASMDVGLPDTQYF.

The chain joins TRBV7-2 to TRBJ1-4; D call uncertain. CDR1 SGHTA and CDR2 FQGNSA come from the germline V gene. This CDR3 has 14 amino acids. Trimming stripped 5 bases from V and 4 bases from J, with 11 bases between. CDR3 amino acids: CASSPQTSNEKLFF. The CDR3 DNA reads as TGTGCCAGCAGCCCCCAGACAAGTAATGAAAAACTGTTTTTT.

This rearrangement joins TRBV5-6 to TRBJ2-2, with TRBD2 identical over 7 bases. This CDR3 comprises 15 residues. From germline, CDR1 is SGHDT and CDR2 YYEEEE. V trimming: 4 bases; J trimming: 7 bases; junction bases outside the gene matches: 10. The CDR3 DNA reads as TGTGCCAGCAGCGGCGGGAGTTTTCGGTACGGGGAGCTGTTTTTT. This translates into CASSGGSFRYGELFF.

The CDR3 region has the DNA TGTGCCAGCAGCTTAGCGGCCCTGAACACTGAAGCTTTCTTT. It yields the protein CASSLAALNTEAFF. The rearrangement links TRBV7-2 to TRBJ1-1; D gene unclear. Trimming stripped 0 bases from V and 0 bases from J, with 5 bases between. The germline gives CDR1 SGHTA, CDR2 FQGNSA. The CDR3 has 14 amino acids.

The gene calls are TRBV7-2 and TRBJ2-7; D is perhaps TRBD1 (6 bases). Trimming took 0 bases from V and 4 from J, leaving 10 bases between them. The V gene's germline CDR1 is SGHTA and CDR2 FQGNSA. The CDR3 contains 14 residues. This CDR3 is CASSLASGEYEQYF. CDR3 coding DNA: TGTGCCAGCAGCTTAGCGTCAGGGGAATACGAGCAGTACTTC.

The rearrangement joins TRBV28 to TRBJ2-5; D is possibly TRBD2 (7 bases). CDR3 size: 17 residues. The germline CDR1 and CDR2 sequences are MDHEN and SYDVKM. The V gene lost 5 bases and the J gene lost 4 bases, with 23 bases spanning the gap. The CDR3 bases are TGTGCCAGCAGTCTTTTAGGTGGCTATAGGGGGGGAGAGACCCAGTACTTC. Its protein product is CASSLLGGYRGGETQYF.

The V gene is TRBV19, the J gene TRBJ2-7, with D uncertain. CDR1 is LNHDA and CDR2 is SQIVND in the germline V gene (reference sequence). The CDR3 consists of 13 residues. V lost 5 bases and J 1 base, leaving 9 bases between the germline ends. This CDR3 is CASSPPQSYEQYF. Written as DNA, the CDR3 is TGTGCCAGTAGTCCCCCACAGTCCTACGAGCAGTACTTC.

V gene TRBV28 combines with J gene TRBJ1-5, with D possibly matching TRBD1 (5 bases). In germline, CDR1 is MDHEN, CDR2 SYDVKM. This CDR3 region has 14 residues. V was pared by 6 bases and J by 9 bases, with 18 bases between. Here the CDR3 DNA reads TGTGCCAGCAGGACCTCCCTTGGGACCCCGCCCCAGCATTTT. It specifies CASRTSLGTPPQHF.

This chain uses TRBV2 with TRBJ2-2, with TRBD1 matching over 8 bases. V shed 11 bases and J 4 bases; nucleotides not matched to a gene: 6. The length of the CDR3 is 13 residues. The germline gives CDR1 SNHLY, CDR2 FYNNEI. CDR3 residues: CADRGGATGELFF. The CDR3 DNA reads TGTGCCGACAGGGGAGGTGCCACCGGGGAGCTGTTTTTT.

The chain links TRBV15 to TRBJ1-2, with no clear D. This CDR3 is built from 12 residues. The V gene lost 5 bases and the J gene lost 4 bases, with 8 bases spanning the gap. From germline, CDR1 is LNHNV and CDR2 YYDKDF (reference sequence). CDR3 amino acids: CATSENTYGYTF. CDR3 DNA sequence: TGTGCCACCAGCGAGAACACCTATGGCTACACCTTC.

Here the CDR3 DNA reads TGTGCCTGGAGTGCCGGGGGCTATCTCACCGGGGAGCTGTTTTTT. It specifies CAWSAGGYLTGELFF. This chain uses TRBV30 with TRBJ2-2; D may match TRBD1 or TRBD2 (6 bases each). CDR3 length: 15 amino acids. Trimming cost V 1 base and J 4 bases, with 13 bases left between them. CDR1 GTSNPN and CDR2 SVGIG come from the germline V gene (reference sequence).

This clone was found once. The chain couples TRBV15 to TRBJ2-7; TRBD2 agrees at 7 bases. In germline, CDR1 is LNHNV, CDR2 YYDKDF (reference sequence). The CDR3 consists of 13 residues. The trim removed 3 bases at V and 7 bases at J, leaving 6 bases unmatched. This CDR3 reads CATSRGGLGEQYF. The CDR3 bases are TGTGCCACCAGCAGGGGAGGGCTGGGGGAGCAGTACTTC.

V is TRBV7-2 and J is TRBJ1-2, with 7 bases fitting TRBD1. Germline CDR1 and CDR2: SGHTA and FQGNSA. The CDR3 is made up of 13 amino acids. The junction had 7 bases not matched to a gene; V was cut back by 5 bases and J by 7 bases. The CDR3 here is CASSLGQVTGYTF. Written as DNA, the CDR3 is TGTGCCAGCAGCCTCGGACAGGTCACTGGCTACACCTTC.

Of note for this clone: An end of the junction differs from the germline gene, which may be a read error. The V call is TRBV29-1, the J call TRBJ2-7, with 7 bases aligning to TRBD2. The germline CDR1 and CDR2 sequences are SQVTM and ANQGSEA. The CDR3 extends over 13 amino acids. CDR3: CSVEIGATGTKVF. The DNA of the CDR3 is TGCAGCGTTGAAATCGGAGCTACGGGGACTAAAGTCTTC.